This TCR beta chain originates from a study of regulatory T cells in long-lasting Graves disease. Study-level findings and limits: TRBV28, TRBJ1-2 and TRBJ2-5 were segments that persistent disease favored.

With 0 bases removed from V and 5 bases from J, the gap between germline ends came to 14 bases. CDR1 and CDR2 (germline): DFQATT, SNEGSKA (reference sequence). The CDR3 extends over 15 amino acids. Turning to this clonotype: Its specificity is unknown.

Time point meaning: newly diagnosed GD, antithyroid drugs for less than 3 months. There was RNA extracted from PBMCs, and the TCR library was made from it. Recruitment took place at an endocrinology department in Xi'an, China. In building TCR beta libraries, iRepertoire HTBI primers were used together with Arm-PCR of CDR3 regions. MiXCR, run by TCRdb on the multiplex PCR reads, gives a single entry per CDR3 protein. The sample yields under 300,000 distinct CDR3 sequences, 20% seen once. This sequence joins TRBV20-1 and TRBJ2-1; tentatively, D is TRBD1 (6 bases). This TCR was sampled from a female donor with Graves disease. This material consisted of peripheral blood mononuclear cells (PBMCs), taken at new diagnosis, from a patient treated with antithyroid drugs. The CDR3 region is CSARDSGTLHNEQFF. CDR3 bases: TGCAGTGCTAGAGACTCCGGGACACTTCACAATGAGCAGTTCTTC.